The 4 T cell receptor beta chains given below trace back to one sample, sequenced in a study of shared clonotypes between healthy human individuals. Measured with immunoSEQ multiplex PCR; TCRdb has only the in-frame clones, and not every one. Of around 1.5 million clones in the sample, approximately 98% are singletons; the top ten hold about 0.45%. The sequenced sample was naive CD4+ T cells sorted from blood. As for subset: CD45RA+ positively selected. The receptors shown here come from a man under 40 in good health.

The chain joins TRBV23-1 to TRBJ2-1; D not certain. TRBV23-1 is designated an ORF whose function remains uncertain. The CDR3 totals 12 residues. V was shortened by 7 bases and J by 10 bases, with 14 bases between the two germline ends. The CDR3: CASKAEQYEQFF. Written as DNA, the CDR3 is TGCGCCAGCAAGGCGGAACAATACGAGCAGTTCTTC.

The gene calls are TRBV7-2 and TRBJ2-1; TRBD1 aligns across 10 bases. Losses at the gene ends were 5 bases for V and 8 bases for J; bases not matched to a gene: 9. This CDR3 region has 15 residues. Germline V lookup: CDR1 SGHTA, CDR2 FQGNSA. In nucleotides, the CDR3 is TGTGCCAGCAGCGCCGGGGGACAGGGGATTTATGAGCAGTTCTTC. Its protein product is CASSAGGQGIYEQFF.

The CDR3 protein is CASSPLALTGDTGELFF. CDR3 in DNA: TGTGCCAGCTCACCTCTCGCTCTGACAGGGGACACCGGGGAGCTGTTTTTT. V usage is TRBV18 and J usage is TRBJ2-2, with 8 positions matching TRBD1. The CDR3 has 17 amino acids. The junction had 9 bases not matched to a gene; V was cut back by 3 bases and J by 3 bases. Germline CDR1 KGHSH, CDR2 LQKENI.

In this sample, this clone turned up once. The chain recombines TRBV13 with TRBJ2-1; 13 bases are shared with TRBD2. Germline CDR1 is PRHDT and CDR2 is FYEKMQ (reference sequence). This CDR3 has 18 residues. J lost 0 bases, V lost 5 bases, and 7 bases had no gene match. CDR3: CASSPGTSGVGSYNEQFF. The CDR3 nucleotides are TGTGCCAGCAGCCCCGGGACTAGCGGGGTCGGCTCCTACAATGAGCAGTTCTTC.